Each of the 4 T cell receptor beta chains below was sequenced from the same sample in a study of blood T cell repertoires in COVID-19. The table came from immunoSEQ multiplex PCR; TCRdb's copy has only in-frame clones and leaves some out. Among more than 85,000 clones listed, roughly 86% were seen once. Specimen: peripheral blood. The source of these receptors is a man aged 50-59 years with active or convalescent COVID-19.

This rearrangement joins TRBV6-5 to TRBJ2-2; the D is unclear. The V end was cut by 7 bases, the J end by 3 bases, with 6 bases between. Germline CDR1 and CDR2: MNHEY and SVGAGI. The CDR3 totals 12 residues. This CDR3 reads CASTEHTGELFF. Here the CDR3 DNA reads TGTGCCAGCACGGAGCACACCGGGGAGCTGTTTTTT.

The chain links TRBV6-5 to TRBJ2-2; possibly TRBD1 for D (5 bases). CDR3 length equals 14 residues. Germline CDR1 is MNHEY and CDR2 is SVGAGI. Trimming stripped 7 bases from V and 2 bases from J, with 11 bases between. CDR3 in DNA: TGTGCCAGCACCAGGGCCTCCAACACCGGGGAGCTGTTTTTT. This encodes CASTRASNTGELFF.

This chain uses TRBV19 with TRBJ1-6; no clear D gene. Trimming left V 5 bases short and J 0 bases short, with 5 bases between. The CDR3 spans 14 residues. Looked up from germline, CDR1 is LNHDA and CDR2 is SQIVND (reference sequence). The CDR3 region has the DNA TGTGCCAGTAGTTACGGCTCCTATAATTCACCCCTCCACTTT. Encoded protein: CASSYGSYNSPLHF.

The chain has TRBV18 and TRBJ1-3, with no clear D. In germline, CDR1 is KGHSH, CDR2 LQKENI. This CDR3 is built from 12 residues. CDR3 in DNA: TGTGCATCTACCCGCTCTGGAAACACCATATATTTT. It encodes CASTRSGNTIYF.